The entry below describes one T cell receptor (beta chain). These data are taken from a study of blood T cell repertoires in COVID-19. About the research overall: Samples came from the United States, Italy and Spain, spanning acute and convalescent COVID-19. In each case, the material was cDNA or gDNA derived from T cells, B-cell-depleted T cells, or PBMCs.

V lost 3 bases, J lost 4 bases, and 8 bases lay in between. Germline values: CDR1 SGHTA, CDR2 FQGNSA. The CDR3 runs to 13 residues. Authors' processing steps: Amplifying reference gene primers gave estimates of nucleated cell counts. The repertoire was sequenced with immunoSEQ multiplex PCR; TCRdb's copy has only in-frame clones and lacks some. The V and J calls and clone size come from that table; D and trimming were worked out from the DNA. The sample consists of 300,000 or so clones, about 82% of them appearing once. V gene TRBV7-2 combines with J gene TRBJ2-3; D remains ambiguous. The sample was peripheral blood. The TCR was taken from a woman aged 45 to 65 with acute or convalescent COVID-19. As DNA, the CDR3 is TGTGCCAGCAGCTTGGCGGTGGCAGATACGCAGTATTTT. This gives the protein CASSLAVADTQYF.